This TCR beta chain was sequenced during a study of OX40 agonist ivuxolimab in advanced cancers. At the level of the study: The patients' treatment was ivuxolimab, an agonistic anti-OX40 (CD134) antibody. Each dose-escalation patient presented with hepatocellular carcinoma, melanoma, renal cell or head and neck cancer. Study-level findings and limits: Still undetermined is the antigen specificity of the expanded peripheral T cells.

TCRdb's table, derived via immunoSEQ multiplex PCR, lists solely in-frame clones and lacks some. The sample comprises roughly 58,000 clones, about 88% of which are singletons, and about 0.8% rests with the top ten. As regards this clone: The target antigen is unknown.

Per germline, CDR1 SGHTA and CDR2 FQGNSA. Trimming removed 5 bases from V and 6 bases from J, with 15 bases in between. The CDR3 runs to 14 residues. Blood sampling was done at baseline, cycle 4 day 1, and cycle 7 day 1. This material consisted of CD4+ or CD8+ T cells sorted from blood, taken in a trial of the OX40 agonist ivuxolimab. The clonotype originates from an adult with an advanced solid tumor such as melanoma, head and neck, liver or kidney cancer. The V call is TRBV7-2, the J call TRBJ2-3; D call uncertain. The CDR3 sequence is CASSAVSPPDTQYF. CDR3 DNA: TGTGCCAGCAGCGCAGTTAGCCCACCGGATACGCAGTATTTT.